The clone carrying this T cell receptor (beta chain) has more than one count but fewer than ten. V was clipped by 11 bases and J by 4 bases, with 20 bases between them. The CDR3 consists of 14 residues. Germline-derived CDR1 and CDR2 are SEHNR and FQNEAQ (reference sequence). The protocol was immunoSEQ multiplex PCR, while the TCRdb copy is restricted to in-frame clones and leaves out a portion. The sample comprises about 190,000 clones, roughly 90% of which are singletons, and more than 0.75% rests with the top ten. The data were taken from a study of T cell responses to AZD1222 COVID-19 vaccine. Study-level background: Pooled samples include second doses given at about 4 or 12 weeks.

The sample consisted of peripheral blood, taken on day 0 of AZD1222 vaccination. J is TRBJ1-2 and V is TRBV7-9; D may be TRBD1 (6 bases). This receptor was taken from an adult in good health. The CDR3 sequence: CAGDSGALGYGYTF. The CDR3 DNA follows: TGTGCCGGGGATTCGGGGGCGTTGGGCTATGGCTACACCTTC.